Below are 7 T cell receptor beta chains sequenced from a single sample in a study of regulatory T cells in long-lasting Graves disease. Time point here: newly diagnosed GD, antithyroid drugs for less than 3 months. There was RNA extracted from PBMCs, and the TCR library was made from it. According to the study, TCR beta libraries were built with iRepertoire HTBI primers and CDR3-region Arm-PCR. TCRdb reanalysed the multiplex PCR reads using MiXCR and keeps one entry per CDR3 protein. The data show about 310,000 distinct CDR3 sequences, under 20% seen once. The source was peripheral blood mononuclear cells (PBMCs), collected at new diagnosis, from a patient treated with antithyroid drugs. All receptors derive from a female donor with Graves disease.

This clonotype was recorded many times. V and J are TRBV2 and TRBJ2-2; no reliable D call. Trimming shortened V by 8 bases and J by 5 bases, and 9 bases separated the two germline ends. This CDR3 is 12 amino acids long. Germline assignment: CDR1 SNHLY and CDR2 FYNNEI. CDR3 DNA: TGTGCCAGCCGAACCGGTACCGGGGAGCTGTTTTTT. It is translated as CASRTGTGELFF.

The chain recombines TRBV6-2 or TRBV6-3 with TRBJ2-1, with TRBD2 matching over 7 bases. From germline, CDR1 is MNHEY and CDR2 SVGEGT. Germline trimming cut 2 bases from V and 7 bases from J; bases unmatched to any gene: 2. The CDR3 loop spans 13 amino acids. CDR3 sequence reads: CASSYERGNEQFF. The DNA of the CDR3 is TGTGCCAGCAGTTACGAGCGGGGAAATGAGCAGTTCTTC.

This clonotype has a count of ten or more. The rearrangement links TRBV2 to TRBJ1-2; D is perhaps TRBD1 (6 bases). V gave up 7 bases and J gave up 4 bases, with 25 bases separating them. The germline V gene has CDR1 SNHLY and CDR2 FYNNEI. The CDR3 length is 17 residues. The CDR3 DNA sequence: TGTGCCAGCATGATCGGGGGGCCCCTGAGCCCCTCCTATGGCTACACCTTC. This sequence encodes CASMIGGPLSPSYGYTF.

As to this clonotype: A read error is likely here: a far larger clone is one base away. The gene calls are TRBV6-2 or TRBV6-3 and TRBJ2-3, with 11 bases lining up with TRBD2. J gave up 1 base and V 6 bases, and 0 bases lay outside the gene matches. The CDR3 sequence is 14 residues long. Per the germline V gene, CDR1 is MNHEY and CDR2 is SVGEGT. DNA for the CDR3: TGTGCCAGCAGGACTAGCGGGGGCACAGATACGCAGTATTTT. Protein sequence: CASRTSGGTDTQYF.

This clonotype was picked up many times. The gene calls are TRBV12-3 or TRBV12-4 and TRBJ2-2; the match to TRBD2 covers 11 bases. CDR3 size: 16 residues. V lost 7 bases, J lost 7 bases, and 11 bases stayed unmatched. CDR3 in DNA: TGTGCCAGCACCCCTAGCGGGAGGCCCCCTATCGGGGAGCTGTTTTTT. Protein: CASTPSGRPPIGELFF.

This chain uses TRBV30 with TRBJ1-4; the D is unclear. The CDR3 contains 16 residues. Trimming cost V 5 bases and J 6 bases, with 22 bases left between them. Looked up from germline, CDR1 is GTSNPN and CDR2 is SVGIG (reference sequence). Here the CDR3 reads CAWAPSWVSSYEKLFF. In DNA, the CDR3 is TGTGCCTGGGCCCCTTCGTGGGTGTCCTCATATGAAAAACTGTTTTTT.

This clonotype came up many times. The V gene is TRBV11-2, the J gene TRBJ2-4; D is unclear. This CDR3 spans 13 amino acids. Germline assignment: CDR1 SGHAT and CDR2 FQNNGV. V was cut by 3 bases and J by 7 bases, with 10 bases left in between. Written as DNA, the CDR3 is TGTGCCAGCAGCTTGAAGAGCTTGAACATTCAGTACTTC. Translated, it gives CASSLKSLNIQYF.